These T cell receptor beta chains were read from a single sample in a study of beta chain features in type 1 diabetes. TCRdb's table, derived via immunoSEQ multiplex PCR, lists solely in-frame clones and lacks some. The data contain roughly 170,000 clones, 13% of them singletons. Sequencing was carried out using central memory CD4+ T cells from blood. The receptors come from a woman under 30 in good health. Each CDR3 is given with its conserved first and last residue. The D gene is left open where the match is weak. The size entry is marked missing in some rows and otherwise reads once, few, many or a size class.

TRBJ2-7 | few | TRBD2 | TRBV5-1 | CASSPGLAGAEQYF | TGCGCCAGCAGCCCCGGACTAGCGGGAGCCGAGCAGTACTTC
TRBJ2-6 | NA | TRBD1 | TRBV19 | CASKGQGKAGANVLTF | TGTGCCAGTAAGGGACAGGGGAAGGCTGGGGCCAACGTCCTGACTTTC
TRBJ2-1 | NA | NA | TRBV7-9 | CASSLIGGEQFF | TGTGCCAGCAGCCTAATAGGGGGTGAGCAGTTCTTC
TRBJ2-5 | NA | TRBD2 | TRBV5-1 | CASRWTSGSSPETQYF | TGCGCCAGCCGTTGGACTAGCGGGAGTTCTCCAGAGACCCAGTACTTC
TRBJ2-7 | few | NA | TRBV2 | CASGSTRGYEQYF | TGTGCCAGCGGTAGCACCCGGGGCTACGAGCAGTACTTC
TRBJ2-2 | NA | TRBD1 | TRBV30 | CAWSVGQGTNTGELFF | TGTGCCTGGAGTGTCGGACAGGGGACAAACACCGGGGAGCTGTTTTTT
TRBJ2-7 | few | TRBD2 | TRBV7-3 | CASSLVGGRVGEQYF | TGTGCCAGCAGCTTAGTGGGGGGGAGGGTCGGGGAGCAGTACTTC
TRBJ2-1 | NA | TRBD2 | TRBV30 | CAWSVLAGRMEQFF | TGTGCCTGGAGTGTACTAGCGGGAAGGATGGAGCAGTTCTTC
TRBJ2-1 | few | TRBD2 | TRBV14 | CASSQERGLAGVWEQFF | TGTGCCAGCAGCCAAGAGCGGGGACTAGCGGGAGTCTGGGAGCAGTTCTTC
TRBJ2-1 | few | TRBD2 | TRBV7-9 | CASSFPGGGNEQFF | TGTGCCAGCAGCTTCCCCGGGGGAGGGAATGAGCAGTTCTTC
TRBJ2-2 | NA | NA | TRBV28 | CASRGADTNTGELFF | TGTGCCAGTCGGGGGGCGGATACGAACACCGGGGAGCTGTTTTTT
TRBJ2-7 | few | NA | TRBV28 | CAATGTIVNEQYF | TGTGCCGCAACCGGGACAATTGTCAACGAGCAGTACTTC
TRBJ1-1 | few | NA | TRBV30 | CAWSVPGTEAFF | TGTGCCTGGAGTGTACCGGGGACTGAAGCTTTCTTT
TRBJ2-5 | NA | NA | TRBV14 | CASSPTRETQYF | TGTGCCAGCAGCCCAACTAGAGAGACCCAGTACTTC
TRBJ2-3 | few | TRBD1 | TRBV11-2 | CASSSQGAPTDTQYF | TGTGCCAGCAGCTCGCAGGGGGCCCCCACAGATACGCAGTATTTT
TRBJ1-2 | few | TRBD1 | TRBV5-7 | CASSSAGGYGYTF | TGTGCCAGCAGCTCTGCAGGGGGCTATGGCTACACCTTC
TRBJ2-1 | few | TRBD2 | TRBV14 | CASSRTGPVGEGNNEQFF | TGTGCCAGCAGCCGTACAGGCCCCGTGGGGGAGGGGAACAATGAGCAGTTCTTC
TRBJ2-7 | many | TRBD2 | TRBV25-1 | CASSGVGLAGSYEQYF | TGTGCCAGCAGTGGTGTAGGACTAGCGGGTTCCTACGAGCAGTACTTC
TRBJ2-1 | few | TRBD2 | TRBV9 | CASSPRTSTDNEQFF | TGTGCCAGCAGCCCACGGACTAGCACCGACAATGAGCAGTTCTTC
TRBJ2-7 | NA | TRBD2 | TRBV29-1 | CSATSGRVYEQYF | TGCAGCGCGACTAGCGGGAGGGTATACGAGCAGTACTTC
TRBJ1-4 | NA | NA | TRBV2 | CASSDPRFEKLFF | TGTGCCAGCAGTGATCCCAGATTTGAAAAACTGTTTTTT
TRBJ2-7 | many | TRBD1 | TRBV7-2 | CASTVYRGSYEQYF | TGTGCCAGCACCGTTTACAGGGGCTCCTACGAGCAGTACTTC
TRBJ2-3 | few | TRBD2 | TRBV7-2 | CASSPGLAGAADTQYF | TGTGCCAGCAGCCCCGGACTAGCGGGAGCCGCAGATACGCAGTATTTT
TRBJ2-1 | few | TRBD2 | TRBV27 | CASSLREGNEQFF | TGTGCCAGCAGTTTAAGGGAGGGCAATGAGCAGTTCTTC
TRBJ2-3 | few | NA | TRBV30 | CAWSTGDTQYF | TGTGCCTGGAGTACGGGAGATACGCAGTATTTT
TRBJ2-7 | NA | NA | TRBV4-2 | CASSRETVSYEQYF | TGTGCCAGCAGCCGAGAGACAGTCTCCTACGAGCAGTACTTC
TRBJ2-1 | few | TRBD2 | TRBV7-3 | CASSQKGTLAGNNEQFF | TGTGCCAGCAGCCAAAAGGGTACACTAGCGGGAAACAATGAGCAGTTCTTC
TRBJ1-5 | NA | NA | TRBV19 | CASSNFAGVDQPQHF | TGTGCCAGTAGTAACTTCGCAGGGGTTGATCAGCCCCAGCATTTT
TRBJ2-5 | few | NA | TRBV25-1 | CASSDSLRQGYQETQYF | TGTGCCAGCAGTGATTCATTAAGGCAGGGGTACCAAGAGACCCAGTACTTC
TRBJ1-5 | few | NA | TRBV28 | CASRPGEIPSNQPQHF | TGTGCTTCCCGGCCCGGGGAGATACCTAGCAATCAGCCCCAGCATTTT
TRBJ2-7 | NA | TRBD1 | TRBV5-1 | CASSSGTEVYEQYF | TGCGCCAGCAGCTCGGGGACAGAAGTCTACGAGCAGTACTTC
TRBJ2-3 | NA | NA | TRBV29-1 | CSVERTVGTDTQYF | TGCAGCGTTGAGAGGACAGTAGGAACAGATACGCAGTATTTT
TRBJ1-4 | few | TRBD1 | TRBV27 | CASSLYRDRGLEKLFF | TGTGCCAGCAGTTTATATCGGGACAGGGGTTTGGAAAAACTGTTTTTT
TRBJ2-7 | few | TRBD2 | TRBV27 | CASSPRLAETHEQYF | TGTGCCAGCAGTCCTCGACTAGCGGAGACCCACGAGCAGTACTTC
TRBJ2-7 | NA | NA | TRBV7-9 | CASTPTSTSYEQYF | TGTGCCAGCACCCCGACTAGTACCTCCTACGAGCAGTACTTC
TRBJ2-7 | NA | TRBD2 | TRBV6-6 | CASTPGLEALEQYF | TGTGCCAGCACACCGGGACTAGAAGCTCTCGAGCAGTACTTC
TRBJ2-5 | NA | TRBD2 | TRBV27 | CASSLRWGTSGRSLEETQYF | TGTGCCAGCAGTTTACGATGGGGGACTAGCGGGAGGTCTCTGGAAGAGACCCAGTACTTC
TRBJ2-1 | few | TRBD2 | TRBV28 | CASSSSSGRARQFF | TGTGCCAGCAGTTCATCTAGCGGGAGGGCCCGGCAGTTCTTC
TRBJ2-7 | few | TRBD2 | TRBV29-1 | CSVGTSGTYEQYF | TGCAGCGTCGGGACTAGCGGAACCTACGAGCAGTACTTC
TRBJ2-2 | NA | TRBD2 | TRBV19 | CASSIGTASGIANTGELFF | TGTGCCAGTAGTATAGGTACGGCTAGCGGGATTGCGAACACCGGGGAGCTGTTTTTT
TRBJ1-1 | few | TRBD1 | TRBV11-2 | CASSSPSGTGNTEAFF | TGTGCCAGCAGCTCACCTTCCGGGACAGGGAACACTGAAGCTTTCTTT
TRBJ2-3 | few | TRBD2 | TRBV10-3 | CAISGTEVGSGRDTQYF | TGTGCCATCAGTGGGACAGAGGTGGGAAGCGGGAGAGATACGCAGTATTTT